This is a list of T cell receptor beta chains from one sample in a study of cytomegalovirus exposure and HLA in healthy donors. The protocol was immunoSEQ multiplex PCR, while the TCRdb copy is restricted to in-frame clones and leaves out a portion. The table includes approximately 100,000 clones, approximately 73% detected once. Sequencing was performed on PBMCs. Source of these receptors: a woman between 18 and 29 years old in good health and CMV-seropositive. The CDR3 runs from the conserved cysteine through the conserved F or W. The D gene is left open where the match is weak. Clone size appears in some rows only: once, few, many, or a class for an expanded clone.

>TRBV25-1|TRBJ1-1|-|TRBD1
TGTGCCAGCAGTCGACAGGGGCCCGGGCAGGAAGCTTTCTTT
CASSRQGPGQEAFF
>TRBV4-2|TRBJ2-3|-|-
TGTGCCAGCAGCCCCGCCGAGGGAGCGCAGTATTTT
CASSPAEGAQYF
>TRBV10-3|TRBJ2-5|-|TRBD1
TGTGCCATCAGAAGACAGGGGCTCCAAGAGACCCAGTACTTC
CAIRRQGLQETQYF
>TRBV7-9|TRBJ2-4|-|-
TGTGCCAGCAGCTTAAGCGGCAGTCAAAACATTCAGTACTTC
CASSLSGSQNIQYF
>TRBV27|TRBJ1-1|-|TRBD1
TGTGCTAGTCTTATAAACAGGGGGGGCGCTGAAGCTTTCTTT
CASLINRGGAEAFF
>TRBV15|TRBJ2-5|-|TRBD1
TGTGCCACTACGGCTGGGGACAGCTTAGAGACCCAGTACTTC
CATTAGDSLETQYF
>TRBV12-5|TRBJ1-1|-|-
TGTGCTAGTGGTTTGGTAACGGGCACTGAAGCTTTCTTT
CASGLVTGTEAFF
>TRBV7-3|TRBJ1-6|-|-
TGTGCCAGCAGCTTAACAGGGGGTGTTTCACCCCTCCACTTT
CASSLTGGVSPLHF
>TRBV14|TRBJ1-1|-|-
TGTGCCAGCAGCCAACGGGGGGCCTACACTGAAGCTTTCTTT
CASSQRGAYTEAFF
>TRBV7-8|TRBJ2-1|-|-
TGTGCCAGCAGCTTAGAGGCAGGCCTATACAATGAGCAGTTCTTC
CASSLEAGLYNEQFF
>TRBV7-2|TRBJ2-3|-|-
TGTGCCAGCAGCCCCCACTCGGGGGATACGCAGTATTTT
CASSPHSGDTQYF
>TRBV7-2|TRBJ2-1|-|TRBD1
TGTGCCAGCAGCTTAGTAGGGGGCCAGGTCGAGCAGTTCTTC
CASSLVGGQVEQFF
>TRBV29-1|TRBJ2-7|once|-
TGCAGCGTTGAAGATGTGGGCCTCTCCTACGAGCAGTACTTC
CSVEDVGLSYEQYF
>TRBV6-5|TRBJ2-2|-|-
TGTGCCAGCAGTCCTCCCGGCACCGGGGAGCTGTTTTTT
CASSPPGTGELFF
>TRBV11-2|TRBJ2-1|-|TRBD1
TGTGCCAGCAGCTTACTCGACAGGGTTTTGAATGAGCAGTTCTTC
CASSLLDRVLNEQFF
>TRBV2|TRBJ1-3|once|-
TGTGCCAGCAGTGGCGAGGGAAACACCATATATTTT
CASSGEGNTIYF
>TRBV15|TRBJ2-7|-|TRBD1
TGTGCCACCAGCCGAAGGGGACAGGACTTTGGTTTCGACGAGCAGTACTTC
CATSRRGQDFGFDEQYF
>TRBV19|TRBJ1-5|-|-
TGTGCCACAGTCGGGAGTTTACGTCAGCCCCAGCATTTT
CATVGSLRQPQHF
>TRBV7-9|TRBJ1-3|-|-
TGTGCCAGCAGCCCGGCGGGGGCGCCTGGAAACACCATATATTTT
CASSPAGAPGNTIYF
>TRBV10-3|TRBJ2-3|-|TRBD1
TGTGCCATCACCGACCCCACAGGGGAGAAGGGCACAGATACGCAGTATTTT
CAITDPTGEKGTDTQYF
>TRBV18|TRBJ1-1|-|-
TGTGCCAGCTCACCCCCGGACAGACCAGAAGCTTTCTTT
CASSPPDRPEAFF
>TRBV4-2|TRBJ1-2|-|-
TGTGCCAGCAGCCAAGGTGACAGCTATGGCTACACCTTC
CASSQGDSYGYTF
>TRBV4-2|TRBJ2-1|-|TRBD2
TGTGCCAGCAGCCAGCTAGCGGGAACCTACAATGAGCAGTTCTTC
CASSQLAGTYNEQFF
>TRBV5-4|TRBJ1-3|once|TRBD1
TGTGCCAGCAGCTTGGTCGGACAGGAAAACACCATATATTTT
CASSLVGQENTIYF
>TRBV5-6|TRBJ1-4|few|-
TGTGCCAGCAGCTACGGCTCCGGGACAAATTATGAAAAACTGTTTTTT
CASSYGSGTNYEKLFF
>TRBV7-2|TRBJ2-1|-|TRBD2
TGTGCCAGCAGCTTAGCGGGAGGGCCTTTGGTGCAGTTCTTC
CASSLAGGPLVQFF
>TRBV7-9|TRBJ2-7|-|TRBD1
TGTGCCAGCTCTGGACAGGGAGTAACTAGCGAGCAGTACTTC
CASSGQGVTSEQYF
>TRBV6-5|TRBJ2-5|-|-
TGTGCCAGCAGTGGCGGAGGAATCCAAGAGACCCAGTACTTC
CASSGGGIQETQYF
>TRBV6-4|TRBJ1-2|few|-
TGTGCCAGCAGCCCCACCCGGGGGGGCGCCCCGGAGGGCTACACCTTC
CASSPTRGGAPEGYTF
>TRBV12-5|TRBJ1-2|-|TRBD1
TGTGCTAGTGGTTTGGACCGGACAGGGGGGTATGGCTACACCTTC
CASGLDRTGGYGYTF
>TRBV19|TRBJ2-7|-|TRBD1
TGTGCCAGTAGCACGGCAGGGACAGGGGGCAACGAGCAGTACTTC
CASSTAGTGGNEQYF
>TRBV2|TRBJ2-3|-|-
TGTGCCAGCATCTTCATCCAGGGCATGAGCACAGATACGCAGTATTTT
CASIFIQGMSTDTQYF
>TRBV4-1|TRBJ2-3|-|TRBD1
TGCGCCAGCAGCCAAGCTGGGACAGGCGGATTCTTAGATACGCAGTATTTT
CASSQAGTGGFLDTQYF
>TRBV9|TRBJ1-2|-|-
TGTGCCAGCAGCGTAGGTGGGGGGGCCCACTATGGCTACACCTTC
CASSVGGGAHYGYTF
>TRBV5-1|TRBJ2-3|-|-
TGCGCCAGCAGCTTTGCACAGGGTGCCGATACGCAGTATTTT
CASSFAQGADTQYF
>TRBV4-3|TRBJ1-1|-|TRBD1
TGCGCCAGCAGCCAAGGGACAGGGGCAAGGACTGAAGCTTTCTTT
CASSQGTGARTEAFF
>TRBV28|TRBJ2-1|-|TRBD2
TGTGCCAGCAGCTCTCTCGGACTAGTTGGGCCCTTCGATGAGCAGTTCTTC
CASSSLGLVGPFDEQFF
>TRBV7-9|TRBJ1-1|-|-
TGTGCCAGCAGCATAACAGGGTTGAACACTGAAGCTTTCTTT
CASSITGLNTEAFF
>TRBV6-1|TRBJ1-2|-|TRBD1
TGTGCCAGCAGTGTAAACCGGGACAGCCTCTATGGCTACACCTTC
CASSVNRDSLYGYTF
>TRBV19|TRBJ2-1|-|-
TGTGCCAGTAGTACGGCCGTCAGGGGATTCATCTACAATGAGCAGTTCTTC
CASSTAVRGFIYNEQFF
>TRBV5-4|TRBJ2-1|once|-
TGTGCCAGTAGTGGGGAGGTCAATGAGCAGTTCTTC
CASSGEVNEQFF
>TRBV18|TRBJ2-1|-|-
TGTGCCAGCTCACCATCCCCTATCCACAATGAGCAGTTCTTC
CASSPSPIHNEQFF
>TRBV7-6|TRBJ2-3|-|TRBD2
TGTGCCAGCAGCTGGGGCATGCTAGCGGGAGGAACAGATACGCAGTATTTT
CASSWGMLAGGTDTQYF
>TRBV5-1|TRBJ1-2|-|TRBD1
TGCGCCAGCAGCGCCGGGACAGGGGGCTTTGACTACACCTTC
CASSAGTGGFDYTF
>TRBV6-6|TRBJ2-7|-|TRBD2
TGTGCCAGCATCGGACTAGCCGACCCCTACGAGCAGTACTTC
CASIGLADPYEQYF
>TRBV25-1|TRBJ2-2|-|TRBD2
TGTGCCAGCAGTGCTGCTAGCGGGAGGGGAAACACCGGGGAGCTGTTTTTT
CASSAASGRGNTGELFF
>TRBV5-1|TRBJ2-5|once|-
TGCGCCAGCAGCTTGGAGCCCAGGGCGCAGGGGGGGACCCAGTACTTC
CASSLEPRAQGGTQYF
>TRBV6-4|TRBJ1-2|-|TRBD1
TGTGCCAGCAGTGGGGGGACAGGGGCGGTGGGGCCGGATGGCTACACCTTC
CASSGGTGAVGPDGYTF
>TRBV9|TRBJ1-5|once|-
TGTGCCAGCAGCGTAGGGCAGGTTTATCAGCCCCAGCATTTT
CASSVGQVYQPQHF
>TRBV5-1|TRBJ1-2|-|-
TGCGCCAGCAGCTCCACAGGAAACTATGGCTACACCTTC
CASSSTGNYGYTF
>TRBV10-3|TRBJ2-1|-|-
TGTGCCAGTTCTGGGAGCTCCTACAATGAGCAGTTCTTC
CASSGSSYNEQFF
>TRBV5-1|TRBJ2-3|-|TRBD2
TGCGCCAGCAGCAACAGACTAGCGGGGATAGGGTCAGATACGCAGTATTTT
CASSNRLAGIGSDTQYF
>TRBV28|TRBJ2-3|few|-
TGTGCCAGCAGTCCCGGTCTAGCACGCACAGATACGCAGTATTTT
CASSPGLARTDTQYF
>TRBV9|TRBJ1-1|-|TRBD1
TGTGCCAGCAGCACCAGGGACAGGGGAATGAACACTGAAGCTTTCTTT
CASSTRDRGMNTEAFF
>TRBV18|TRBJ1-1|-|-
TGTGCCAGCTCACGACCGGGGGGGGAAGCTTTCTTT
CASSRPGGEAFF
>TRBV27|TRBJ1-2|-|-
TGTGCCAGCAGTTTATTCGGTGAGGGCATCTCAGCTAACTATGGCTACACCTTC
CASSLFGEGISANYGYTF
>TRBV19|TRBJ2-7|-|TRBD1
TGTGCCAGTACGGACAGGGTTAGCTACGAGCAGTACTTC
CASTDRVSYEQYF